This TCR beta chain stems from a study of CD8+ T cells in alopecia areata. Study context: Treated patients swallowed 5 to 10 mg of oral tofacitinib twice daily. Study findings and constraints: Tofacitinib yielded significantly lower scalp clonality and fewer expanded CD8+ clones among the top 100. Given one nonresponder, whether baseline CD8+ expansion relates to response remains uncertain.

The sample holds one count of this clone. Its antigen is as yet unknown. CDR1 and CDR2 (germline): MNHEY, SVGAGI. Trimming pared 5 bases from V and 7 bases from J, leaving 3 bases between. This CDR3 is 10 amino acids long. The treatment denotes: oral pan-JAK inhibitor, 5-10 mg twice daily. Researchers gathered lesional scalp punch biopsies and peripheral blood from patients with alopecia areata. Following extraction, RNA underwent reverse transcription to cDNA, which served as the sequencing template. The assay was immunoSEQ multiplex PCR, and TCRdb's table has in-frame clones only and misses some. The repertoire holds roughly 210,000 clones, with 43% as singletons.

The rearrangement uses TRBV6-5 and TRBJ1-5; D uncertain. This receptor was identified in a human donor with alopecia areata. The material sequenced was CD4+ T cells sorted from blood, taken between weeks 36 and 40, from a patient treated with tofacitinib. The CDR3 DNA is TGTGCCAGCAGTGACCAGCCCCAGCATTTT. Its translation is CASSDQPQHF.